One and the same sample provided the 21 T cell receptor beta chains below, sequenced in a study of T-cell memory formation after mild COVID-19. TCRdb passed the 5' RACE reads through MiXCR, listing each CDR3 protein once. The sample contains about 210,000 distinct CDR3 sequences, more than 9% of which appear only once. Sequenced sample: PBMCs or a T cell subset sorted from them (not recorded which). Receptor source: a man in his late teens or twenties who had mild COVID-19 (a few samples of this study predate the infection). Cell type and time point are not known.

Ten or more counts support this clonotype. This chain uses TRBV4-3 with TRBJ2-6, with 8 nucleotides matching TRBD1. V lost 1 base and J lost 2; bases outside the gene matches: 10. This CDR3 region has 19 residues. Germline assignment: CDR1 LGHNA and CDR2 YSLEER. CDR3 region: CASSQGLTGGNAGANVLTF. CDR3 sequence (DNA): TGCGCCAGCAGCCAAGGTCTCACAGGGGGAAATGCTGGGGCCAACGTCCTGACTTTC.

This chain links TRBV11-2 with TRBJ2-7; 7 bases are a match to TRBD1. The CDR3 sequence is 13 residues long. CDR1 SGHAT and CDR2 FQNNGV come from the germline V gene. The CDR3 is CASSLGDATGYRV. The CDR3 DNA follows: TGTGCCAGCAGCTTGGGGGATGCGACAGGGTATAGAGTC.

The rearrangement joins TRBV15 to TRBJ2-7; D gene ambiguous. This CDR3 region has 13 residues. CDR1 LNHNV and CDR2 YYDKDF come from the germline V gene (reference sequence). The V end was cut by 0 bases, the J end by 7 bases, with 10 bases between. The CDR3 loop reads CATSRDLGGEQYF. The CDR3 region has the DNA TGTGCCACCAGCAGAGATTTAGGTGGGGAGCAGTACTTC.

This clonotype turned up a few times. This chain uses TRBV5-6 with TRBJ2-7; TRBD1 matches at 7 bases. This CDR3 contains 13 residues. Germline V gene lookup returns CDR1 SGHDT and CDR2 YYEEEE. Trimming took 2 bases from V and 4 from J; bases not matched to a gene: 3. The CDR3 protein is CASSLWDRYEQYF. The CDR3 DNA reads as TGTGCCAGCAGCTTATGGGACAGATACGAGCAGTACTTC.

The genes are TRBV6-2 or TRBV6-3 and TRBJ1-5; D might be TRBD1 (6 bases). Trimming shortened V by 7 bases and J by 4 bases, and 20 bases separated the two germline ends. The CDR3 is made up of 16 amino acids. Per the germline V gene, CDR1 is MNHEY and CDR2 is SVGEGT. The CDR3 protein is CASTKRTAGINQPQHF. CDR3 bases: TGTGCCAGCACTAAACGGACAGCGGGGATTAATCAGCCCCAGCATTTT.

This clonotype was observed at least ten times. This sequence joins TRBV7-9 and TRBJ2-1; the D gene is possibly TRBD2 (6 bases). Trimming pared 4 bases from V and 7 bases from J, leaving 17 bases between. The CDR3 is made up of 15 amino acids. The germline V gene has CDR1 SEHNR and CDR2 FQNEAQ (reference sequence). CDR3 in amino acids: CASSSRGAPGNEQFF. CDR3 sequence (DNA): TGTGCCAGCAGCTCGCGGGGAGCGCCGGGAAATGAGCAGTTCTTC. Using reference TRBV7-9 and TRBJ2-1 for the parts outside the CDR3, the full variable domain is DTGVSQNPRHKITKRGQNVTFRCDPISEHNRLYWYRQTLGQGPEFLTYFQNEAQLEKSRLLSDRFSAERPKGSFSTLEIQRTEQGDSAMYLCASSSRGAPGNEQFFGPGTRLTVL.

This clonotype occurred many times. This chain links TRBV12-3 or TRBV12-4 with TRBJ2-7, with D possibly being TRBD1 (6 bases). The CDR3 is made up of 14 amino acids. Trimming left V 1 base short and J 6 bases short, with 13 bases between. This CDR3 is CASSLGGPVSEQYV. In nucleotides, the CDR3 is TGTGCCAGCAGTTTAGGGGGGCCCGTATCCGAGCAGTACGTC.

To note about this clonotype: Germline is not matched at one junction end, which may reflect a read error. The chain employs TRBV7-2 and TRBJ2-4; TRBD2 matches 9 bases. This CDR3 has 14 amino acids. Germline CDR1 SGHTA, CDR2 FQGNSA. CDR3 coding DNA: TGTGCCAGCAGCCGGGCCCCTAGCGGGGACATTAAGTACTTC. As protein: CASSRAPSGDIKYF.

The chain is built from TRBV6-5 and TRBJ2-7; 9 bases line up with TRBD1. This CDR3 has 15 amino acids. V shed 5 bases, J shed 0 bases, and the junction held 5 bases outside the gene matches. The germline CDR1 and CDR2 sequences are MNHEY and SVGAGI. CDR3 coding DNA: TGTGCCAGCAGTCCAGCGACAGGGGGCTCCTACGAGCAGTACGTC. This sequence encodes CASSPATGGSYEQYV.

This clonotype has more than one count but fewer than ten. The V gene is TRBV7-2, the J gene TRBJ2-7; D unclear. Trimming removed 5 bases from V and 3 bases from J, with 14 bases in between. The length of the CDR3 is 14 residues. Germline V CDR1 and CDR2: SGHTA, FQGNSA. CDR3 in DNA: TGTGCCAGCAGCCTCGGGTCTACGGGCTACGAGCAGTACTTC. Its protein is CASSLGSTGYEQYF.

This clonotype was recorded a few times. The V and J genes are TRBV4-3 and TRBJ2-7; perhaps TRBD2 as D (7 bases). V was cut by 0 bases and J by 0 bases, with 18 bases left in between. The CDR3 runs 18 residues. CDR1 and CDR2 (germline): LGHNA, YSLEER. CDR3 coding DNA: TGCGCCAGCAGCCAAGATCGAAGGCGGGGGCCCTTCTCCTACGAGCAGTACTTC. Translating it yields CASSQDRRRGPFSYEQYF.

There are a few counts of this clonotype. The rearrangement uses TRBV4-1 and TRBJ2-7; 13 bases are a match to TRBD2. V dropped 3 bases and J dropped 3; count of bases not matched to a gene: 17. The CDR3 contains 20 residues. The germline V gene has CDR1 MGHRA and CDR2 YSYEKL. CDR3 sequence reads: CASSQHTGTSGANVIYEQYF. The CDR3 DNA reads as TGCGCCAGCAGCCAGCACACCGGGACTAGCGGGGCAAACGTAATCTACGAGCAGTACTTC.

This chain uses TRBV5-4 with TRBJ2-3, with D uncertain. The ends were cut back, 5 bases at V and 4 bases at J, with 8 bases in the middle. Germline V gene sequence: CDR1 SGHNT, CDR2 YYREEE (reference sequence). The length of the CDR3 is 12 residues. The CDR3 DNA follows: TGTGCCAGCAGGAGGAATGCAGATACGCAGTATTTT. Translated: CASRRNADTQYF. The full variable domain, with the rest looked up from reference TRBV5-4 and TRBJ2-3, is ETGVTQSPTHLIKTRGQQVTLRCSSQSGHNTVSWYQQALGQGPQFIFQYYREEENGRGNFPPRFSGLQFPNYSSELNVNALELDDSALYLCASRRNADTQYFGPGTRLTVL.

This clonotype was counted ten times or more. This rearrangement joins TRBV29-1 to TRBJ1-1, with 9 bases fitting TRBD1. In germline, CDR1 is SQVTM, CDR2 ANQGSEA. This CDR3 is built from 14 residues. After removal of 7 bases from V and 0 bases from J, the junction contained 6 bases not matched to a gene. The CDR3 DNA sequence: TGCAGCGCCCCGGGACAGGGAATGAACACTGAAGCTTTCTTT. Protein sequence: CSAPGQGMNTEAFF.

This clonotype was counted only a few times. The rearrangement uses TRBV9 and TRBJ2-3, with D perhaps TRBD2 (6 bases). Germline values: CDR1 SGDLS, CDR2 YYNGEE. The germline V and J ends were trimmed by 0 bases and 3 bases, with 11 bases remaining between them. The CDR3 loop spans 15 amino acids. The CDR3 reads CASSVDRGRTDTQYF. The CDR3 nucleotides are TGTGCCAGCAGCGTAGACCGGGGGAGGACAGATACGCAGTATTTT.

This clonotype came up a few times. V and J are TRBV7-2 and TRBJ2-1, with D hard to call. The CDR3 extends over 14 amino acids. V was trimmed by 0 bases and J by 6 bases, leaving 9 bases between them. The germline V gene encodes CDR1 SGHTA and CDR2 FQGNSA. The DNA of the CDR3 is TGTGCCAGCAGCTTAGCCCCACTCCCCAATGAGCAGTTCTTC. This codes for CASSLAPLPNEQFF.

This chain joins TRBV7-2 and TRBJ1-5, with TRBD1 identical over 7 bases. Germline V gene data show CDR1 as SGHTA and CDR2 as FQGNSA. CDR3 size: 13 residues. The trim removed 5 bases at V and 7 bases at J, leaving 5 bases unmatched. Here the CDR3 reads CASSPQGGQPQHF. CDR3 sequence (DNA): TGTGCCAGCAGCCCGCAGGGGGGGCAGCCCCAGCATTTT.

This clonotype showed up just a few times. The J gene is TRBJ1-1, the V gene TRBV7-9; TRBD1 agrees at 9 bases. There are 15 residues in the CDR3. The V gene's germline CDR1 is SEHNR and CDR2 FQNEAQ (reference sequence). Germline trimming cut 5 bases from V and 3 bases from J; bases unmatched to any gene: 7. In DNA, the CDR3 is TGTGCCAGCAGCATAGGGACAGGGCGATACACTGAAGCTTTCTTT. Translated, it gives CASSIGTGRYTEAFF.

This clonotype has at least ten counts. The chain uses TRBV5-1 and TRBJ2-3; 10 nucleotides agree with TRBD2. Germline CDR1 SGHRS, CDR2 YFSETQ. The CDR3 totals 15 residues. V lost 4 bases and J lost 2; bases outside the gene matches: 4. The chain's CDR3 is CASSGTSAYTDTQYF. CDR3 nucleotide sequence: TGCGCCAGCAGCGGGACTAGCGCGTACACAGATACGCAGTATTTT.

This clonotype has a handful of counts. The chain recombines TRBV28 with TRBJ2-3; 9 nucleotides agree with TRBD1. CDR3 length equals 15 residues. Germline CDR1 reads MDHEN; CDR2 reads SYDVKM. V gave up 6 bases and J gave up 5 bases; unmatched junction bases: 9. For the CDR3, the DNA is TGTGCCAGCAGCCCGGCGGACAGGGGAGAAGATACGCAGTATTTT. Translating it yields CASSPADRGEDTQYF.

This sequence joins TRBV6-2 or TRBV6-3 and TRBJ1-1, with D hard to call. This CDR3 is built from 11 residues. Germline V gives CDR1 MNHEY, CDR2 SVGEGT. The V end lost 3 bases, the J end lost 8 bases, and 7 bases lay between the germline ends. The CDR3 loop reads CASSYMGEAFF. CDR3 DNA: TGTGCCAGCAGTTATATGGGGGAAGCTTTCTTT.